This entry lists 13 T cell receptor beta chains sequenced from one sample in a study of shared clonotypes between healthy human individuals. The method was immunoSEQ multiplex PCR; TCRdb's version includes in-frame clones alone and lacks a portion of them. The data show 2 million to 2.5 million clones, approximately 95% seen once. Sequencing was performed on naive CD4+ T cells from PBMCs. Subset here: CD45RA+ positively selected. The receptors shown here come from a man between 18 and 35 years old in good health. Some clones in this sample may be carry-over from other donors' samples.

This clone appeared a single time. CDR3 nucleotides: TGCGCCAGCAGCGGGCCGGGGGCGAACACTGAAGCTTTCTTT. Encoded protein: CASSGPGANTEAFF. The rearrangement uses TRBV5-1 and TRBJ1-1; D might be TRBD1 (6 bases). CDR3 size: 14 residues. V lost 4 bases, J lost 1 base, and 11 bases lay in between. Per the germline V gene, CDR1 is SGHRS and CDR2 is YFSETQ.

The chain is built from TRBV15 and TRBJ1-5; D unresolved. The CDR3 loop spans 16 amino acids. The V end was cut by 4 bases, the J end by 5 bases, with 18 bases between. Germline assignment: CDR1 LNHNV and CDR2 YYDKDF (reference sequence). As DNA, the CDR3 is TGTGCCACCAGCACTGGGGAGAGGGAGAGCGATCAGCCCCAGCATTTT. It encodes CATSTGERESDQPQHF.

This clone occurred once. This chain joins TRBV29-1 and TRBJ2-1; the D is unclear. V lost 6 bases to trimming and J lost 0 bases, with 9 bases between them. This CDR3 spans 13 amino acids. Germline values: CDR1 SQVTM, CDR2 ANQGSEA. Here the CDR3 DNA reads TGCAGCGTAATGAATAGCTCCTACAATGAGCAGTTCTTC. This encodes CSVMNSSYNEQFF.

This clone was recorded a few times. The gene calls are TRBV6-1 and TRBJ1-1; 7 bases are shared with TRBD1. The CDR3 contains 14 residues. Trimming removed 6 bases from V and 6 bases from J; junction bases left unmatched: 10. Germline lookup yields CDR1 MNHNS and CDR2 SASEGT. Written as DNA, the CDR3 is TGTGCCAGCAGGCCGGGACAGAGTAGAGCTGAAGCTTTCTTT. Protein product: CASRPGQSRAEAFF.

The chain carries TRBV5-4 and TRBJ2-7, with 8 bases aligning to TRBD2. This CDR3 has 16 amino acids. CDR1 is SGHNT, CDR2 YYREEE, per germline (reference sequence). V trimming: 0 bases; J trimming: 2 bases; junction bases outside the gene matches: 7. In nucleotides, the CDR3 is TGTGCCAGCAGCTTGGGGGGTAGCGGGGCCCCCTACGAGCAGTACTTC. Its translation: CASSLGGSGAPYEQYF.

The chain joins TRBV7-8 to TRBJ2-5; 8 bases are shared with TRBD1. The CDR3 length is 14 residues. The J segment lost 3 bases and the V segment lost 1 base, leaving 1 base of the junction unmatched. Germline V gives CDR1 SGHVS, CDR2 FQNEAQ. The DNA for the CDR3 is TGTGCCAGCAGCTTAGACAGGGGGAAAGAGACCCAGTACTTC. This codes for CASSLDRGKETQYF.

The rearrangement joins TRBV11-3 to TRBJ2-7; 12 positions agree with TRBD2. CDR1 and CDR2 (germline): SGHNT, YENEEA. With V trimmed by 1 base and J by 7 bases, 5 bases remained unmatched. The CDR3 length is 15 residues. CDR3: CASSLGLAGVEEQYF. CDR3 sequence (DNA): TGTGCCAGCAGCTTAGGACTAGCGGGAGTGGAAGAGCAGTACTTC.

This chain joins TRBV6-4 and TRBJ1-5; no definite D call. Trimming took 6 bases from V and 0 from J, leaving 15 bases between them. This CDR3 has 16 amino acids. The germline V gene has CDR1 MRHNA and CDR2 SNTAGT. In nucleotides, the CDR3 is TGTGCCAGCAGGTCCCCCAGTTGGGATAGCAATCAGCCCCAGCATTTT. It translates to CASRSPSWDSNQPQHF.

The chain has TRBV19 and TRBJ1-4, with 10 bases matching TRBD1. Germline loops: CDR1 LNHDA, CDR2 SQIVND (reference sequence). The trim removed 7 bases at V and 4 bases at J, leaving 9 bases unmatched. This CDR3 contains 16 residues. CDR3: CASTRQGAQGNEKLFF. As DNA, the CDR3 is TGTGCCAGTACCCGACAGGGGGCTCAGGGTAATGAAAAACTGTTTTTT.

Here the CDR3 reads CASSEALVVGEWGYTF. The CDR3 DNA reads as TGTGCCAGCAGTGAAGCCCTCGTAGTGGGGGAATGGGGCTACACCTTC. The chain combines TRBV6-1 with TRBJ1-2, with D possibly matching TRBD1 (5 bases). V lost 0 bases and J lost 8, with 19 bases in between. CDR3 length: 16 amino acids. The V gene's germline CDR1 is MNHNS and CDR2 SASEGT.

The gene calls are TRBV19 and TRBJ1-1; TRBD1 might be the D (6 bases). Trimming removed 5 bases at V and 5 bases at J, with 12 bases between. Germline assignment: CDR1 LNHDA and CDR2 SQIVND (reference sequence). The CDR3 sequence is 13 residues long. For the CDR3, the DNA is TGTGCCAGTAGTCTAACAGGGAATACTGAAGCTTTCTTT. Translation gives CASSLTGNTEAFF.

With regard to this clone: The same CDR3 also results from other DNA sequences found in this sample. The rearrangement joins TRBV19 to TRBJ1-5, with D unresolved. V was shortened by 2 bases and J by 7 bases, with 6 bases between the two germline ends. This CDR3 spans 12 amino acids. Germline-derived CDR1 and CDR2 are LNHDA and SQIVND (reference sequence). DNA for the CDR3: TGTGCCAGTAGTATAAGGGAGCAGCCCCAGCATTTT. As protein: CASSIREQPQHF. Full variable domain (outside the CDR3, taken from reference TRBV19 and TRBJ1-5): DGGITQSPKYLFRKEGQNVTLSCEQNLNHDAMYWYRQDPGQGLRLIYYSQIVNDFQKGDIAEGYSVSREKKESFPLTVTSAQKNPTAFYLCASSIREQPQHFGDGTRLSIL.

This sequence joins TRBV5-1 and TRBJ2-7; 13 bases are shared with TRBD2. Germline V CDR1 and CDR2: SGHRS, YFSETQ. Unmatched junction bases numbered 8, after V lost 3 bases and J lost 2 bases. There are 17 residues in the CDR3. CDR3 protein: CASSWGTSGAGTYEQYF. CDR3 DNA sequence: TGCGCCAGCAGCTGGGGGACTAGCGGGGCGGGTACCTACGAGCAGTACTTC.